The source of this T cell receptor beta chain is a study of shared clonotypes between healthy human individuals. Notes on the study in general: Non-shared clonotypes displayed generation probabilities falling below those of clonotypes present in all four donors.

The data were produced by immunoSEQ multiplex PCR, yet TCRdb's version contains in-frame clones alone and is incomplete. The sample contains some 2.3 million clones, over 90% of which appear only once. Germline CDR1 reads MDHEN; CDR2 reads SYDVKM. The CDR3 totals 14 residues. V shed 8 bases and J shed 3 bases, with 17 bases lying between them. In regard to this clone: As yet, its antigen is unknown.

Sequencing was done on a sample of naive CD4+ T cells from PBMCs. Described subset: CD45RA+ positively selected. V and J are TRBV28 and TRBJ2-7; D is ambiguous. This TCR was sampled from a man younger than 35 in good health. Some clones in this sample may be carry-over from other donors' samples. The CDR3 nucleotides read TGTGCCAGCCAAGCCGTTGGTTGGATCTACGAGCAGTACTTC. This sequence encodes CASQAVGWIYEQYF.